The 26 T cell receptor beta chains given below trace back to one sample, sequenced in a study of cytomegalovirus exposure and HLA in healthy donors. 60 Vbeta and 13 Jbeta primers were used in PCR. Sequenced by immunoSEQ multiplex PCR; TCRdb stores in-frame clones only, minus some. Here the sample spans about 190,000 clones, 60% to 80% being singletons. The material sequenced was PBMCs. These TCRs come from a woman under 30 in good health and CMV-seronegative.

This chain connects TRBV5-1 to TRBJ1-1, with D perhaps matching TRBD1 (5 bases). The CDR3 runs 16 residues. Germline CDR1 SGHRS, CDR2 YFSETQ. With 2 bases removed from V and 0 bases from J, the gap between germline ends came to 14 bases. The CDR3 region has the DNA TGCGCCAGCAGCTTAGCAGGGAGGGGATTGAACACTGAAGCTTTCTTT. Residues: CASSLAGRGLNTEAFF.

This chain uses TRBV5-1 with TRBJ1-4, with D tentatively TRBD1 (6 bases). Per germline, CDR1 SGHRS and CDR2 YFSETQ. V was shortened by 4 bases and J by 5 bases, with 24 bases between the two germline ends. The CDR3 spans 18 residues. The CDR3: CASSAEPRDRRGNEKLFF. The CDR3 bases are TGCGCCAGCAGCGCCGAACCACGAGACAGGAGAGGAAATGAAAAACTGTTTTTT.

V usage is TRBV9 and J usage is TRBJ1-1, with unresolved D. There are 13 residues in the CDR3. Deletions cut 5 bases from V and 2 bases from J, with 10 bases between. The germline V gene has CDR1 SGDLS and CDR2 YYNGEE. As DNA, the CDR3 is TGTGCCAGCAGTTTCCAGGTAAACACTGAAGCTTTCTTT. This sequence encodes CASSFQVNTEAFF.

This sequence joins TRBV6-4 and TRBJ2-1, with 13 bases fitting TRBD2. The trim removed 3 bases at V and 5 bases at J, leaving 1 base unmatched. CDR1 is MRHNA, CDR2 SNTAGT, per germline. CDR3 length equals 15 residues. The CDR3 protein is CASSEGLAGNNEQFF. The CDR3 DNA reads as TGTGCCAGCAGTGAGGGACTAGCGGGGAACAATGAGCAGTTCTTC.

The CDR3 coding sequence is TGTGCCAGCAGTCGGGGGGAGCAGTACTTC. Residues: CASSRGEQYF. This rearrangement joins TRBV28 to TRBJ2-7, with D possibly TRBD2 on 6 matching bases. CDR1 and CDR2 from the germline V gene are MDHEN and SYDVKM. V gave up 5 bases and J gave up 7 bases, with 6 bases separating them. CDR3 size: 10 residues.

The chain recombines TRBV5-6 with TRBJ2-2; a weak D match, TRBD2 (6 bases). V dropped 5 bases and J dropped 4 bases, with 18 bases sitting between them. CDR3 length equals 16 residues. Germline V gene sequence: CDR1 SGHDT, CDR2 YYEEEE. In DNA form, the CDR3 reads TGTGCCAGCAGTAACTTCGGGCGGGGAGGCACCGGGGAGCTGTTTTTT. Translation gives CASSNFGRGGTGELFF.

The rearrangement uses TRBV30 and TRBJ1-4, with 7 bases identical to TRBD1. V lost 3 bases to trimming and J lost 3 bases; unmatched junction nucleotides: 4. Per the germline V gene, CDR1 is GTSNPN and CDR2 is SVGIG (reference sequence). The CDR3 has 14 residues. CDR3 coding DNA: TGTGCCTGGAGGCCGGGACAGCCTAATGAAAAACTGTTTTTT. It is translated as CAWRPGQPNEKLFF. Full variable domain (remainder filled in from reference TRBV30 and TRBJ1-4): SQTIHQWPATLVQPVGSPLSLECTVEGTSNPNLYWYRQAAGRGLQLLFYSVGIGQISSEVPQNLSASRPQDRQFILSSKKLLLSDSGFYLCAWRPGQPNEKLFFGSGTQLSVL.

The V call is TRBV4-1, the J call TRBJ2-1; 10 bases are a match to TRBD2. V lost 4 bases and J lost 7; bases outside the gene matches: 10. Germline CDR1 MGHRA, CDR2 YSYEKL. The length of the CDR3 is 16 residues. The CDR3: CASSPSTSGERNEQFF. The CDR3 DNA reads TGCGCCAGCAGCCCTTCAACTAGCGGGGAAAGGAATGAGCAGTTCTTC.

This clone is a singleton in its sample. The chain uses TRBV12-5 and TRBJ2-5; 8 bases are a match to TRBD1. V shed 1 base and J 5 bases; nucleotides not matched to a gene: 6. This CDR3 is 15 amino acids long. Germline CDR1 is LGHNT and CDR2 is FRNRAP. The chain's CDR3 is CASGLGQGFGETQYF. The CDR3 nucleotides are TGTGCTAGTGGTTTGGGACAGGGGTTTGGTGAGACCCAGTACTTC.

A note on this clone: This sample also contains other DNA sequences that code for the same CDR3. This chain links TRBV2 with TRBJ2-7; the D gene is possibly TRBD1 (6 bases). This CDR3 is built from 12 residues. V was shortened by 6 bases and J by 2 bases, with 8 bases between the two germline ends. Germline V CDR1 and CDR2: SNHLY, FYNNEI. CDR3 in DNA: TGTGCCAGCAGCGGACAGACCTACGAGCAGTACTTC. The encoded protein is CASSGQTYEQYF. Drawing the rest from reference TRBV2 and TRBJ2-7, the complete variable domain is EPEVTQTPSHQVTQMGQEVILRCVPISNHLYFYWYRQILGQKVEFLVSFYNNEISEKSEIFDDQFSVERPDGSNFTLKIRSTKLEDSAMYFCASSGQTYEQYFGPGTRLTVT.

The chain is built from TRBV27 and TRBJ1-1; D is unresolved. Trimming pared 7 bases from V and 6 bases from J, leaving 18 bases between. The length of the CDR3 is 14 residues. Germline V gene sequence: CDR1 MNHEY, CDR2 SMNVEV (reference sequence). CDR3 loop: CASTDSGDYSEAFF. The CDR3 DNA sequence: TGTGCCAGCACCGATTCGGGTGATTATTCTGAAGCTTTCTTT.

This sequence joins TRBV11-1 and TRBJ2-7; no clear D. The CDR3 is 14 amino acids. Germline CDR1 and CDR2: SGHAT and FQDESV (reference sequence). V was shortened by 2 bases and J by 0 bases, with 8 bases between the two germline ends. The CDR3 DNA reads TGTGCCAGCAGCTTATTCCCTAGCTCCTACGAGCAGTACTTC. It encodes CASSLFPSSYEQYF.

V and J are TRBV7-6 and TRBJ1-4; 10 bases fit TRBD1. The germline V gene encodes CDR1 SGHVS and CDR2 FNYEAQ. Trimming at V came to 5 bases and at J to 8 bases, leaving 11 bases not matched to a gene. The CDR3 has 16 amino acids. The CDR3 nucleotides are TGTGCCAGCAGCCCATGGTTGACAGGGGGCTCCGAAAAACTGTTTTTT. Residues: CASSPWLTGGSEKLFF.

This chain joins TRBV5-1 and TRBJ2-7; 9 nucleotides align to TRBD1. This CDR3 spans 15 amino acids. Germline assignment: CDR1 SGHRS and CDR2 YFSETQ. J gave up 6 bases and V 0 bases, and 7 bases lay outside the gene matches. The CDR3 is CASSLDGTGQPEQYF. The CDR3 DNA reads TGCGCCAGCAGCTTGGACGGGACAGGGCAACCCGAGCAGTACTTC.

In nucleotides, the CDR3 is TGTGCCAGCAGCTTGGACCGGGACAGGGGGCGGTACGAGCAGTACTTC. Its protein is CASSLDRDRGRYEQYF. J is TRBJ2-7 and V is TRBV9; 12 bases agree with TRBD1. The CDR3 contains 16 residues. Germline trimming cut 4 bases from V and 4 bases from J; bases unmatched to any gene: 9. The germline gives CDR1 SGDLS, CDR2 YYNGEE.

This clone showed up just once. V and J are TRBV6-1 and TRBJ2-2; a possible D gene is TRBD2 (6 bases). The germline gives CDR1 MNHNS, CDR2 SASEGT. Between the trimmed V and J ends, which lost 5 bases and 5 bases, there was a span of 9 bases. The CDR3 totals 13 residues. The CDR3 sequence: CASSFGSTGELFF. The CDR3 DNA reads as TGTGCCAGCAGTTTCGGGAGTACCGGGGAGCTGTTTTTT.

The V call is TRBV7-9, the J call TRBJ2-7; TRBD1 agrees at 7 bases. V trimming: 5 bases; J trimming: 5 bases; junction bases outside the gene matches: 9. The germline gives CDR1 SEHNR, CDR2 FQNEAQ (reference sequence). This CDR3 has 14 residues. The CDR3 region has the DNA TGTGCCAGCAGCCGGGACAGCTCGATCGACGAGCAGTACTTC. Translated, it gives CASSRDSSIDEQYF.

The chain joins TRBV7-8 to TRBJ1-4, with 7 bases lining up with TRBD1. In germline, CDR1 is SGHVS, CDR2 FQNEAQ. The CDR3 contains 15 residues. V lost 2 bases, J lost 0 bases, and 0 bases stayed unmatched. The CDR3 protein is CASSLRGPTNEKLFF. CDR3 nucleotide sequence: TGTGCCAGCAGCTTAAGGGGGCCAACTAATGAAAAACTGTTTTTT. The full variable domain, in which reference TRBV7-8 and TRBJ1-4 provide the parts outside the CDR3, is GAGVSQSPRYKVAKRGQDVALRCDPISGHVSLFWYQQALGQGPEFLTYFQNEAQLDKSGLPSDRFFAERPEGSVSTLKIQRTQQEDSAVYLCASSLRGPTNEKLFFGSGTQLSVL.

The rearrangement links TRBV5-1 to TRBJ1-1, with TRBD1 matching 8 bases. Trimming took 0 bases from V and 6 from J; bases not matched to a gene: 7. The CDR3 has 15 residues. Per the germline V gene, CDR1 is SGHRS and CDR2 is YFSETQ. The DNA for the CDR3 is TGCGCCAGCAGCTTGGGACAGGGGAGCTGGTCTGAAGCTTTCTTT. It translates to CASSLGQGSWSEAFF. Filled out from reference TRBV5-1 and TRBJ1-1, the complete variable domain reads KAGVTQTPRYLIKTRGQQVTLSCSPISGHRSVSWYQQTPGQGLQFLFEYFSETQRNKGNFPGRFSGRQFSNSRSEMNVSTLELGDSALYLCASSLGQGSWSEAFFGQGTRLTVV.

In DNA form, the CDR3 reads TGTGCCAGCAGTTCCATACAGGGTAGCGAAGGCTACACCTTC. It codes for CASSSIQGSEGYTF. The genes are TRBV6-6 and TRBJ1-2; TRBD1 might be the D (6 bases). The CDR3 extends over 14 amino acids. CDR1 is MNHNY, CDR2 SVGAGI, per germline (reference sequence). The V end lost 4 bases, the J end lost 8 bases, and 17 bases lay between the germline ends.

The rearrangement uses TRBV2 and TRBJ1-4, with D possibly TRBD1 on 6 matching bases. With 7 bases removed from V and 8 bases from J, the gap between germline ends came to 17 bases. Germline V gene sequence: CDR1 SNHLY, CDR2 FYNNEI. The CDR3 is 14 amino acids. Here the CDR3 DNA reads TGTGCCAGCAAGGAACAGGGTCTGACGGAAAAACTGTTTTTT. It yields the protein CASKEQGLTEKLFF.

The V and J genes are TRBV2 and TRBJ1-5; possibly TRBD1 for D (5 bases). CDR3 length equals 14 residues. Germline loops: CDR1 SNHLY, CDR2 FYNNEI. The V and J ends lost 3 bases and 2 bases respectively, with 8 bases between them. This CDR3 is CASSDRRGNQPQHF. The CDR3 nucleotides are TGTGCCAGCAGTGATCGCAGGGGCAATCAGCCCCAGCATTTT. Complete variable domain (other parts from reference TRBV2 and TRBJ1-5): EPEVTQTPSHQVTQMGQEVILRCVPISNHLYFYWYRQILGQKVEFLVSFYNNEISEKSEIFDDQFSVERPDGSNFTLKIRSTKLEDSAMYFCASSDRRGNQPQHFGDGTRLSIL.

The rearrangement uses TRBV19 and TRBJ2-1; TRBD1 matches 9 bases. Germline V gives CDR1 LNHDA, CDR2 SQIVND (reference sequence). V shed 3 bases, J shed 4 bases, and the junction held 19 bases outside the gene matches. CDR3 length: 20 residues. DNA of the CDR3: TGTGCCAGTAGTATGGTCGGGTGGACAGGGGTAATAGTCGGATACAATGAGCAGTTCTTC. Protein sequence: CASSMVGWTGVIVGYNEQFF.

The chain combines TRBV6-1 with TRBJ2-4, with a possible D match to TRBD2 (6 bases). The V end was cut by 3 bases, the J end by 3 bases, with 15 bases between. CDR3 size: 16 residues. From germline, CDR1 is MNHNS and CDR2 SASEGT. CDR3 region: CASSEDYRFYKNIQYF. For the CDR3, the DNA is TGTGCCAGCAGTGAGGACTACAGGTTTTACAAAAACATTCAGTACTTC.

This clone has only one observation. The chain links TRBV5-1 to TRBJ2-5; 8 nucleotides line up with TRBD2. The CDR3 runs to 15 residues. V gave up 2 bases and J gave up 5 bases; unmatched junction bases: 8. Germline CDR1 SGHRS, CDR2 YFSETQ. CDR3 nucleotide sequence: TGCGCCAGCAGCTTCTACGGGGGGGGCCGGGAGACCCAGTACTTC. As protein: CASSFYGGGRETQYF. The full variable domain, with the rest looked up from reference TRBV5-1 and TRBJ2-5, is KAGVTQTPRYLIKTRGQQVTLSCSPISGHRSVSWYQQTPGQGLQFLFEYFSETQRNKGNFPGRFSGRQFSNSRSEMNVSTLELGDSALYLCASSFYGGGRETQYFGPGTRLLVL.

The chain employs TRBV15 and TRBJ2-5, with 8 bases lining up with TRBD2. There are 16 residues in the CDR3. The trim removed 2 bases at V and 5 bases at J, leaving 10 bases unmatched. CDR1 is LNHNV and CDR2 is YYDKDF in the germline V gene (reference sequence). The CDR3 coding sequence is TGTGCCACCAGCAGATCCCAGCTGGGGACTAGGGAGACCCAGTACTTC. Translated, it gives CATSRSQLGTRETQYF.